One and the same sample provided the 21 T cell receptor beta chains below, sequenced in a study of T cells in Graves' hyperthyroidism and ophthalmopathy. Amplification of TCR beta CDR3 regions used RNA as the template. TCR CDR3 underwent first-round RT-PCR with the HTBI primer set. TCRdb itself ran the multiplex PCR reads through MiXCR, one entry per CDR3 protein. The profile shows 250,000 to 300,000 distinct CDR3 sequences, roughly an eighth of them singletons. Sequencing used blood. Receptors originate from a woman in her forties with Graves' hyperthyroidism.

This clonotype was recorded at least ten times. V gene TRBV12-3 or TRBV12-4 combines with J gene TRBJ1-6; D unresolved. The CDR3 is 13 amino acids. V was cut by 4 bases and J by 10 bases, with 11 bases left in between. CDR3 coding DNA: TGTGCCAGCAGTTCGTCTTCTGGATCACCCCTCCACTTT. This translates into CASSSSSGSPLHF.

This clonotype was observed a handful of times. In DNA form, the CDR3 reads TGTGCCAGCAGCTCCCGACTAGCGGGAGCATCAGATACGCAGTATTTT. This translates into CASSSRLAGASDTQYF. The rearrangement joins TRBV11-3 to TRBJ2-3; 12 positions agree with TRBD2. V dropped 4 bases and J dropped 4; count of bases not matched to a gene: 6. The CDR3 has 16 residues. CDR1 and CDR2 from the germline V gene are SGHNT and YENEEA.

J is TRBJ2-1 and V is TRBV5-8; TRBD2 matches at 8 bases. Per the germline V gene, CDR1 is SGHTS and CDR2 is YDEGEE. V trimming: 4 bases; J trimming: 6 bases; junction bases outside the gene matches: 9. CDR3 size: 15 residues. The CDR3 here is CASSLGTRSGNEQFF. The CDR3 DNA reads as TGTGCCAGCAGCCTAGGGACTAGAAGTGGCAATGAGCAGTTCTTC.

The chain couples TRBV7-9 to TRBJ1-4, with unresolved D. V lost 5 bases, J lost 1 base, and 8 bases lay in between. The CDR3 loop spans 14 amino acids. Germline assignment: CDR1 SEHNR and CDR2 FQNEAQ (reference sequence). DNA for the CDR3: TGTGCCAGCAGCCCTACGGGAACTAATGAAAAACTGTTTTTT. This encodes CASSPTGTNEKLFF.

This clonotype was observed at least ten times. V is TRBV28 and J is TRBJ2-3; 15 positions agree with TRBD2. The germline gives CDR1 MDHEN, CDR2 SYDVKM. The CDR3 contains 14 residues. The trim removed 8 bases at V and 9 bases at J, leaving 6 bases unmatched. The CDR3 loop is CASATGTSGRTQYF. CDR3 DNA sequence: TGTGCCAGCGCGACCGGGACTAGCGGGAGGACGCAGTATTTT.

There are many counts of this clonotype. The chain uses TRBV5-1 and TRBJ2-3, with 8 bases aligning to TRBD2. This CDR3 contains 15 residues. Germline assignment: CDR1 SGHRS and CDR2 YFSETQ. The trim removed 3 bases at V and 4 bases at J, leaving 7 bases unmatched. The CDR3 DNA is TGCGCCAGCAGCTGGACGGGAGGGCCCCCAGATACGCAGTATTTT. Encoded protein: CASSWTGGPPDTQYF.

In its sample, this clonotype was seen many times. This chain links TRBV19 with TRBJ2-2; 10 bases match TRBD2. CDR3 length equals 16 residues. In germline, CDR1 is LNHDA, CDR2 SQIVND (reference sequence). V trimming: 5 bases; J trimming: 4 bases; junction bases outside the gene matches: 7. CDR3 sequence (DNA): TGTGCCAGTAGTCGGAAGCGGGAGGGCCTCACCGGGGAGCTGTTTTTT. Translation: CASSRKREGLTGELFF.

This clonotype was seen many times. The V gene is TRBV20-1, the J gene TRBJ2-1; 9 bases align to TRBD1. The CDR3 totals 14 residues. Trimming took 4 bases from V and 6 from J; bases not matched to a gene: 7. The germline CDR1 and CDR2 sequences are DFQATT and SNEGSKA (reference sequence). The CDR3 region is CSATTGTGINEQFF. Here the CDR3 DNA reads TGCAGTGCTACCACCGGGACAGGGATCAATGAGCAGTTCTTC.

The rearrangement links TRBV4-1 to TRBJ1-1, with D perhaps TRBD1 (5 bases). Germline CDR1 reads MGHRA; CDR2 reads YSYEKL. The CDR3 runs to 15 residues. Deletions cut 0 bases from V and 4 bases from J, with 12 bases between. Here the CDR3 reads CASSQEARVATEAFF. The CDR3 DNA is TGCGCCAGCAGCCAAGAGGCCAGGGTAGCCACTGAAGCTTTCTTT.

This clonotype was detected ten times or more. The chain has TRBV6-6 and TRBJ1-1, with a tentative D call TRBD1 (5 bases). Germline CDR1 and CDR2: MNHNY and SVGAGI (reference sequence). V lost 0 bases, J lost 5 bases, and 10 bases lay in between. This CDR3 has 14 residues. CDR3 nucleotide sequence: TGTGCCAGCAGTTACTCGGGGGGTCTGACTGAAGCTTTCTTT. It codes for CASSYSGGLTEAFF.

Many counts were recorded for this clonotype. The chain is built from TRBV28 and TRBJ2-1; 9 nucleotides line up with TRBD1. This CDR3 has 15 residues. The V and J ends lost 5 bases and 4 bases, in that order; junction bases with no gene match: 6. CDR1 MDHEN and CDR2 SYDVKM come from the germline V gene. The CDR3 sequence: CASSGSGQGYNEQFF. The CDR3 DNA reads TGTGCCAGCAGTGGGTCGGGACAGGGTTACAATGAGCAGTTCTTC.

This clonotype was counted a few times. The rearrangement links TRBV3-1 to TRBJ1-4, with D possibly TRBD1 on 6 matching bases. The length of the CDR3 is 16 residues. V lost 1 base to trimming and J lost 5 bases, with 14 bases between them. Germline CDR1 LGHDT, CDR2 YNNKEL (reference sequence). CDR3 sequence: CASSQAKTGRNEKLFF. The CDR3 bases are TGTGCCAGCAGCCAAGCGAAGACAGGCAGAAATGAAAAACTGTTTTTT.

This clonotype has at least ten counts. The chain recombines TRBV11-2 with TRBJ2-7, with D unresolved. This CDR3 contains 13 residues. V was trimmed by 0 bases and J by 7 bases, leaving 10 bases between them. Germline V gene data show CDR1 as SGHAT and CDR2 as FQNNGV. CDR3 sequence: CASSLDPTFEQYF. The CDR3 nucleotides are TGTGCCAGCAGCTTAGATCCTACTTTTGAGCAGTACTTC.

This clonotype was recorded many times. The chain links TRBV11-2 to TRBJ2-3; no reliable D call. In germline, CDR1 is SGHAT, CDR2 FQNNGV. The CDR3 is 14 residues long. V was clipped by 1 base and J by 2 bases, with 7 bases between them. The CDR3 here is CASSLAANTDTQYF. CDR3 bases: TGTGCCAGCAGCTTAGCGGCCAACACAGATACGCAGTATTTT.

The chain combines TRBV5-4 with TRBJ2-5; 12 bases agree with TRBD2. Germline V gene data show CDR1 as SGHNT and CDR2 as YYREEE (reference sequence). The CDR3 runs to 17 residues. J lost 5 bases, V lost 3 bases, and 11 bases had no gene match. For the CDR3, the DNA is TGTGCCAGCAGCTCGAGAGAGCTAGCGGGAGGGGGGGAGACCCAGTACTTC. It is translated as CASSSRELAGGGETQYF.

This clonotype was counted between two and nine times. The V gene is TRBV20-1, the J gene TRBJ2-1, with 8 bases fitting TRBD2. J gave up 0 bases and V 0 bases, and 10 bases lay outside the gene matches. Germline CDR1 DFQATT, CDR2 SNEGSKA (reference sequence). The CDR3 has 18 amino acids. The CDR3 DNA is TGCAGTGCTAGAGATGTTCGCCCAGCGGGAGTCTCCTACAATGAGCAGTTCTTC. This gives the protein CSARDVRPAGVSYNEQFF.

This clonotype was recorded many times. The CDR3 loop reads CASSLRTGGRDQPQHF. The CDR3 nucleotides read TGTGCCAGCAGTTTGCGGACAGGGGGCAGGGATCAGCCCCAGCATTTT. The J gene is TRBJ1-5, the V gene TRBV12-3 or TRBV12-4; 11 bases align to TRBD1. The V gene end was trimmed by 3 bases and the J gene end by 5 bases; junction bases not matched to a gene: 6. The CDR3 has 16 amino acids.

The chain carries TRBV3-1 and TRBJ2-1, with 11 bases identical to TRBD2. The CDR3 runs to 19 residues. With 3 bases clipped from V and 0 bases from J, the junction kept 10 bases outside the gene matches. Germline CDR1 reads LGHDT; CDR2 reads YNNKEL (reference sequence). The CDR3 nucleotides are TGTGCCAGCAGCCAGGGTGGACTAGCGGGCCTAAACTCCTACAATGAGCAGTTCTTC. It encodes CASSQGGLAGLNSYNEQFF.

This clonotype was counted ten times or more. The chain carries TRBV18 and TRBJ2-1, with 7 bases aligning to TRBD2. Germline V gene lookup returns CDR1 KGHSH and CDR2 LQKENI. CDR3 length equals 15 residues. The J segment lost 9 bases and the V segment lost 4 bases, leaving 12 bases of the junction unmatched. CDR3 loop: CASSLFLRSGSEQFF. The CDR3 DNA sequence: TGTGCCAGCTCACTCTTTCTACGTAGCGGGTCTGAGCAGTTCTTC.

The rearrangement uses TRBV28 and TRBJ2-2; 11 nucleotides line up with TRBD2. The CDR3 runs to 17 residues. With 5 bases clipped from V and 1 base from J, the junction kept 6 bases outside the gene matches. The V gene's germline CDR1 is MDHEN and CDR2 SYDVKM. CDR3 sequence: CASSPAGLAGNTGELFF. DNA of the CDR3: TGTGCCAGCAGTCCGGCTGGACTAGCGGGGAACACCGGGGAGCTGTTTTTT.

This chain links TRBV11-2 with TRBJ2-1; 16 nucleotides line up with TRBD2. CDR1 is SGHAT, CDR2 FQNNGV, per germline. The CDR3 is 16 amino acids. Losses at the gene ends were 3 bases for V and 8 bases for J; bases not matched to a gene: 4. The CDR3 loop is CASSLGLAGGPHEQFF. The CDR3 DNA follows: TGTGCCAGCAGCTTGGGACTAGCGGGAGGGCCCCATGAGCAGTTCTTC.